This entry lists 7 T cell receptor beta chains sequenced from one sample in a study of blood T cell repertoires in COVID-19. Here immunoSEQ multiplex PCR was the method, and the copy in TCRdb shows in-frame clones only, minus some. The profile shows approximately 200,000 clones, over 80% of them singletons. The sequencing input was peripheral blood. These receptors came from a woman aged 25 to 45 with acute or convalescent COVID-19.

The chain combines TRBV5-1 with TRBJ2-3; D gene unclear. The CDR3 runs 14 residues. The germline V gene encodes CDR1 SGHRS and CDR2 YFSETQ. V dropped 2 bases and J dropped 4 bases, with 11 bases sitting between them. The CDR3 sequence: CASSFGVSADTQYF. The CDR3 DNA reads as TGCGCCAGCAGCTTTGGAGTAAGCGCAGATACGCAGTATTTT.

This clone has only one observation. The chain has TRBV7-8 and TRBJ2-2; TRBD2 matches 12 bases. V dropped 4 bases and J dropped 0; count of bases not matched to a gene: 0. The CDR3 consists of 16 residues. Per germline, CDR1 SGHVS and CDR2 FQNEAQ. The CDR3 sequence: CASSWTSGTNTGELFF. The CDR3 coding sequence is TGTGCCAGCAGCTGGACTAGCGGGACGAACACCGGGGAGCTGTTTTTT.

The chain employs TRBV19 and TRBJ2-3; 14 bases align to TRBD2. CDR1 and CDR2 (germline): LNHDA, SQIVND (reference sequence). With 4 bases clipped from V and 0 bases from J, the junction kept 6 bases outside the gene matches. This CDR3 spans 18 amino acids. The CDR3 loop reads CASSKGLAGATSTDTQYF. DNA of the CDR3: TGTGCCAGTAGTAAGGGACTAGCGGGGGCCACTAGCACAGATACGCAGTATTTT.

The V call is TRBV28, the J call TRBJ1-3; maybe TRBD1 (6 bases). This CDR3 comprises 16 residues. Germline CDR1 reads MDHEN; CDR2 reads SYDVKM. Trimming took off 6 bases at V and 2 bases at J, with 17 bases between the two ends. The CDR3: CASSQQGSLTGNTIYF. In DNA form, the CDR3 reads TGTGCCAGCAGCCAACAGGGATCCTTAACTGGAAACACCATATATTTT.

The chain joins TRBV19 to TRBJ2-2, with D possibly being TRBD2 (9 bases). This CDR3 has 18 amino acids. Between the trimmed V and J ends, which lost 4 bases and 7 bases, there was a span of 25 bases. The germline V gene encodes CDR1 LNHDA and CDR2 SQIVND (reference sequence). The CDR3 loop is CASSNRRGRAGGSGELFF. Here the CDR3 DNA reads TGTGCCAGTAGTAATCGCAGGGGGCGAGCGGGAGGAAGCGGGGAGCTGTTTTTT.

V and J are TRBV10-3 and TRBJ2-2, with 9 bases identical to TRBD2. CDR3 length: 16 amino acids. CDR1 is ENHRY and CDR2 is SYGVKD in the germline V gene. Germline trimming cut 3 bases from V and 4 bases from J; bases unmatched to any gene: 6. DNA of the CDR3: TGTGCCATCAGTGATAGCGGGAGTTGGGGCACCGGGGAGCTGTTTTTT. Its protein is CAISDSGSWGTGELFF.

The chain combines TRBV7-3 with TRBJ2-7; 7 bases fit TRBD1. Per the germline V gene, CDR1 is SGHTA and CDR2 is FQGTGA. This CDR3 has 14 residues. Trimming removed 5 bases from V and 5 bases from J; junction bases left unmatched: 9. This CDR3 reads CASSLSRTGDEQYF. The CDR3 DNA sequence: TGTGCCAGCAGCCTTTCCCGGACAGGTGACGAGCAGTACTTC.